The rows below give T cell receptor beta chains drawn from one sample of a study of T cells after yellow fever vaccination. TCRdb fed the 5' RACE reads into MiXCR, producing one record per CDR3 protein. This table holds 70,000 or so distinct CDR3 sequences, approximately 6.2% found once. The starting material was CD4+ T cells sorted from PBMCs, obtained more than 14 days after the first yellow fever vaccination. All receptors come from a man aged 18 to 30 who received the YFV17D yellow fever vaccine. Each CDR3 is given with its conserved first and last residue. Each record gives: J gene, clone size, V gene, CDR3 length, D gene, CDR3 protein, CDR3 DNA. The D gene is left open where the match is weak. Clone size is given as once, few, many, or a class for an expanded clone.

TRBJ2-3 | many | TRBV18 | 15 | . | CASSSQSSGTDTQYF | TGTGCCAGCTCATCACAGTCCAGCGGCACAGATACGCAGTATTTT
TRBJ2-1 | medium-sized | TRBV10-1 | 16 | TRBD2 | CASSESGTSEYNEQFF | TGCGCCAGCAGTGAGTCGGGGACTAGCGAATACAATGAGCAGTTCTTC
TRBJ2-5 | many | TRBV27 | 14 | TRBD2 | CASSHRVAGETQYF | TGTGCCAGCAGTCATCGGGTAGCGGGGGAGACCCAGTACTTC
TRBJ1-1 | many | TRBV27 | 15 | TRBD1 | CASSINRGSNTEAFF | TGTGCCAGCAGTATAAACAGGGGTTCGAACACTGAAGCTTTCTTT
TRBJ2-3 | many | TRBV28 | 15 | . | CASSLSSGYTDTQYF | TGTGCCAGCAGTTTATCCAGCGGATACACAGATACGCAGTATTTT
TRBJ1-6 | many | TRBV5-1 | 13 | . | CASTGDSFTPLHF | TGCGCCAGCACGGGCGACAGCTTCACACCCCTCCACTTT
TRBJ1-2 | many | TRBV4-3 | 15 | TRBD1 | CASSQTFTGAGGYTF | TGCGCCAGCAGCCAGACTTTTACAGGGGCGGGCGGCTACACCTTC
TRBJ2-5 | many | TRBV5-6 | 16 | . | CASSFWGPNFQETQYF | TGTGCCAGCAGCTTTTGGGGGCCGAACTTCCAAGAGACCCAGTACTTC
TRBJ1-2 | few | TRBV7-2 | 16 | TRBD1 | CASSLVGTGAKALYTF | TGTGCCAGCAGCTTAGTTGGGACAGGGGCCAAGGCGCTGTACACCTTC
TRBJ2-5 | many | TRBV7-6 | 17 | . | CASSLAGNTGYQETQYF | TGTGCCAGCAGCTTAGCGGGGAACACTGGGTACCAAGAGACCCAGTACTTC
TRBJ1-2 | many | TRBV3-1 | 13 | TRBD1 | CASSQATGVVYTF | TGTGCCAGCAGCCAAGCGACAGGGGTAGTATACACCTTC
TRBJ2-7 | many | TRBV20-1 | 12 | TRBD1 | CSGGTGFYEQYF | TGCAGTGGGGGGACAGGGTTCTACGAGCAGTACTTC
TRBJ1-5 | many | TRBV4-1 | 14 | . | CASSQAMSNQPQHF | TGCGCCAGCAGCCAAGCTATGAGCAATCAGCCCCAGCATTTT
TRBJ2-3 | many | TRBV25-1 | 15 | . | CASSLTSFYTDTQYF | TGTGCCAGCAGTTTAACCTCGTTCTACACAGATACGCAGTATTTT
TRBJ2-6 | many | TRBV12-3/TRBV12-4 | 15 | . | CASTVGARGANVLTF | TGTGCCAGCACCGTAGGGGCGCGGGGGGCCAACGTCCTGACTTTC
TRBJ2-5 | many | TRBV4-1 | 16 | . | CASSLTVLADRKTQYF | TGCGCCAGCAGCCTAACAGTTTTGGCGGATCGAAAGACCCAGTACTTC
TRBJ2-1 | many | TRBV5-1 | 14 | . | CASSSQGRISEQFF | TGCGCCAGCAGCTCCCAGGGGAGGATCAGTGAGCAGTTCTTC
TRBJ2-3 | many | TRBV12-3/TRBV12-4 | 13 | . | CASKASEADTQYF | TGTGCCAGCAAGGCTAGCGAGGCGGATACGCAGTATTTT
TRBJ2-1 | many | TRBV6-5 | 18 | TRBD2 | CASSGLAGGRSSYNEQFF | TGTGCCAGCAGCGGACTAGCGGGGGGGAGAAGCTCCTACAATGAGCAGTTCTTC
TRBJ1-1 | many | TRBV7-2 | 16 | . | CASSLRGGRGYTEAFF | TGTGCCAGCAGCTTAAGGGGGGGAAGGGGATACACTGAAGCTTTCTTT
TRBJ1-3 | many | TRBV20-1 | 13 | . | CSATIISGNTIYF | TGCAGTGCTACGATCATCTCTGGAAACACCATATATTTT
TRBJ1-3 | many | TRBV5-1 | 19 | TRBD1 | CASSFHTASETGADNTIYF | TGCGCCAGCAGCTTCCATACCGCCTCAGAGACAGGGGCGGACAACACCATATATTTT
TRBJ2-2 | many | TRBV9 | 16 | TRBD1 | CASSASGTGDTGELFF | TGTGCCAGCAGCGCATCCGGGACAGGGGATACCGGGGAGCTGTTTTTT
TRBJ1-2 | many | TRBV6-5 | 13 | . | CASSLESSYGYTF | TGTGCCAGCAGTCTGGAGAGTAGCTATGGCTACACCTTC
TRBJ2-2 | many | TRBV20-1 | 15 | . | CSANAPYRDTGELFF | TGCAGTGCAAACGCACCTTACAGGGACACCGGGGAGCTGTTTTTT
TRBJ2-2 | many | TRBV5-1 | 14 | . | CASSPGSNTGELFF | TGCGCCAGCAGCCCTGGTTCGAACACCGGGGAGCTGTTTTTT
TRBJ2-3 | many | TRBV18 | 16 | TRBD2 | CASSPRLAGSTDTQYF | TGTGCCAGCTCACCACGACTAGCGGGGTCAACAGATACGCAGTATTTT
TRBJ2-1 | many | TRBV6-2/TRBV6-3 | 16 | . | CASSPHIQGRANEQFF | TGTGCCAGCAGTCCCCACATCCAGGGGCGAGCCAATGAGCAGTTCTTC